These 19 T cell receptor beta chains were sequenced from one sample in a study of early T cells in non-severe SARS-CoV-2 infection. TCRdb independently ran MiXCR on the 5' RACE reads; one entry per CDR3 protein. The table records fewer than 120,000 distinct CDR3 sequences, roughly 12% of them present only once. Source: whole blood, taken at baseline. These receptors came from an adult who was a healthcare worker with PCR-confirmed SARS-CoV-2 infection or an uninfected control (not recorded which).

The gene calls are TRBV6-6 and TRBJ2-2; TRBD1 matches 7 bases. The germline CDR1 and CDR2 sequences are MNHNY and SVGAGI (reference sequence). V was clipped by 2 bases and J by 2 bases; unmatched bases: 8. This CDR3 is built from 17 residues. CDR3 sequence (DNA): TGTGCCAGCAGTTACGTTCAGACAGGGACAAACACCGGGGAGCTGTTTTTT. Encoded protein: CASSYVQTGTNTGELFF.

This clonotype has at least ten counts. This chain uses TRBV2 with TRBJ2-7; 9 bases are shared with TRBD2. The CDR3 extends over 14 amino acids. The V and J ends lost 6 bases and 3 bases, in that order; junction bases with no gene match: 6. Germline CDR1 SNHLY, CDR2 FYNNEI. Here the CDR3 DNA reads TGTGCCAGCAGGGCTAGCGGGACGGACTACGAGCAGTACTTC. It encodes CASRASGTDYEQYF.

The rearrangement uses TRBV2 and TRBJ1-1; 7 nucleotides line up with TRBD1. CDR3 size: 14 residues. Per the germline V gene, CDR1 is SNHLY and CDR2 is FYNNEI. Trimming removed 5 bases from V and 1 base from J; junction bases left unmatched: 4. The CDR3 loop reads CASSKTGSNTEAFF. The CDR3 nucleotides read TGTGCCAGCAGTAAGACAGGGTCGAACACTGAAGCTTTCTTT.

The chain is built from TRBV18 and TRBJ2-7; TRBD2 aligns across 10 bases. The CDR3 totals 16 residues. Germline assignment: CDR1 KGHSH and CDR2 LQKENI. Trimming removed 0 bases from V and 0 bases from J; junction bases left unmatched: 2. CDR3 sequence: CASSPPGLAFSYEQYF. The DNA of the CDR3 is TGTGCCAGCTCACCACCGGGACTAGCGTTCTCCTACGAGCAGTACTTC.

The CDR3 sequence is CASRDGTSGREGTQYF. The DNA of the CDR3 is TGCGCCAGCAGGGACGGGACTAGCGGGAGAGAGGGTACGCAGTATTTT. The chain employs TRBV5-1 and TRBJ2-3; TRBD2 agrees at 14 bases. The V gene's germline CDR1 is SGHRS and CDR2 YFSETQ. V gave up 5 bases and J gave up 8 bases; unmatched junction bases: 10. This CDR3 is built from 16 residues.

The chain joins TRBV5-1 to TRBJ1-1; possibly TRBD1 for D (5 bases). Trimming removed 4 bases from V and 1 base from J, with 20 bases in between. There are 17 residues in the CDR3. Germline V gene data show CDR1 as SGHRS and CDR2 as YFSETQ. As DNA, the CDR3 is TGCGCCAGCAGCCCCCGGGGCCTAAGCGGTGCGAACACTGAAGCTTTCTTT. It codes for CASSPRGLSGANTEAFF.

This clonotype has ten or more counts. The CDR3 nucleotides read TGCAGCTACAGGGTTAAGTACGAGCAGTACTTC. It encodes CSYRVKYEQYF. The chain recombines TRBV20-1 with TRBJ2-7; weak D call: TRBD1 (6 bases). There are 11 residues in the CDR3. Germline assignment: CDR1 DFQATT and CDR2 SNEGSKA (reference sequence).

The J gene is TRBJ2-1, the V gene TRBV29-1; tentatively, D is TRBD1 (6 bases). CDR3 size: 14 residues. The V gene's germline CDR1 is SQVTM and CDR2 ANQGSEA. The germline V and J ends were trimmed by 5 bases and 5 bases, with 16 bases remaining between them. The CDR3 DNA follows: TGCAGCGTTTGGAAGGGGGATAGAAACAATGAGCAGTTCTTC. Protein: CSVWKGDRNNEQFF.

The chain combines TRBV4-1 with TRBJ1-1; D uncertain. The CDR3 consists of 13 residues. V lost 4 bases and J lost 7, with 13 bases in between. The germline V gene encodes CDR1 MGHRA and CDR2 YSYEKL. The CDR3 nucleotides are TGCGCCAGCAGCCCTCGTCAAGAACTTGAAGCTTTCTTT. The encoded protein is CASSPRQELEAFF.

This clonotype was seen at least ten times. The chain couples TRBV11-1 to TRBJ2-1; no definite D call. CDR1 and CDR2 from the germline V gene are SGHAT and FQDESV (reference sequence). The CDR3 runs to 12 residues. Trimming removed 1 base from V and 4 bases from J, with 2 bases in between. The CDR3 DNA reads TGTGCCAGCAGCTTAGTGTACAATGAGCAGTTCTTC. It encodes CASSLVYNEQFF.

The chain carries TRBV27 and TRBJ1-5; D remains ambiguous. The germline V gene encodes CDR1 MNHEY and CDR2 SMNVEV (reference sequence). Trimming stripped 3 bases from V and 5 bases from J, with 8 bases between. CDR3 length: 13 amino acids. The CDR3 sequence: CASSLWVHQPQHF. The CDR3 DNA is TGTGCCAGCAGTTTGTGGGTGCATCAGCCCCAGCATTTT.

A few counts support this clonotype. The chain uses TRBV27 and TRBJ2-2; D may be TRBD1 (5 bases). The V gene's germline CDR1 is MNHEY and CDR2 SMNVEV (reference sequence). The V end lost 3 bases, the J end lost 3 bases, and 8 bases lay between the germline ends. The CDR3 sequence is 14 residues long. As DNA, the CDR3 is TGTGCCAGCAGTTTGAAGACAGACACCGGGGAGCTGTTTTTT. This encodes CASSLKTDTGELFF.

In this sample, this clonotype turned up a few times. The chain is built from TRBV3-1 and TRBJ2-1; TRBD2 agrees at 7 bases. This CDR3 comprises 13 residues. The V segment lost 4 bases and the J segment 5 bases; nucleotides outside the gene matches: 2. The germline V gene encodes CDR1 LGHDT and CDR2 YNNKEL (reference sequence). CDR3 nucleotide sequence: TGTGCCAGCAGCCGACTAGCAAACAATGAGCAGTTCTTC. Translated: CASSRLANNEQFF.

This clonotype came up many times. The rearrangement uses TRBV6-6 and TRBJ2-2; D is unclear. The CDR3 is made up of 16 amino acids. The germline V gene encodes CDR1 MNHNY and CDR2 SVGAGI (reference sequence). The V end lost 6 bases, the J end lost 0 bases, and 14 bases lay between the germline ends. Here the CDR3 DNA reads TGTGCCAGCAGCGAGGCCCGGCGGACGAACACCGGGGAGCTGTTTTTT. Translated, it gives CASSEARRTNTGELFF.

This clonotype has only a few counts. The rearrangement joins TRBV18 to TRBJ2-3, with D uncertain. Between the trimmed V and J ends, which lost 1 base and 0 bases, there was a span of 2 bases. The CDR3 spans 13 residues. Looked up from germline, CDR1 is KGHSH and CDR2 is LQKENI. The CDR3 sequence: CASSPQSTDTQYF. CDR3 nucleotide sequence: TGTGCCAGCTCACCACAGAGCACAGATACGCAGTATTTT.

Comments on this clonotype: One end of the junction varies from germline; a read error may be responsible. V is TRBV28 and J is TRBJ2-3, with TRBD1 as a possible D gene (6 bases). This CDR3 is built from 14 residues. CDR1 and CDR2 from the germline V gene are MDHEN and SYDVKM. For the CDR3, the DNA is TGTGCCTGCAGTCCAGGGGCCCCTGGGAATACGCAGTATTTT. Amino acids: CACSPGAPGNTQYF.

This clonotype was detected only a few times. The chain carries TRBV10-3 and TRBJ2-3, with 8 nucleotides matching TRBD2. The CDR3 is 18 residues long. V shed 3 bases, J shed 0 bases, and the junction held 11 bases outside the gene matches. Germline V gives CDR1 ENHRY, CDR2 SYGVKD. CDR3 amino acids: CAISERTSGGTSTDTQYF. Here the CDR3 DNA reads TGTGCCATCAGTGAAAGAACTAGCGGAGGGACTAGCACAGATACGCAGTATTTT.

Here the CDR3 reads CASSHRYSSYNEQFF. The CDR3 nucleotides are TGTGCCAGCAGCCATAGGTATAGCTCCTACAATGAGCAGTTCTTC. The V and J genes are TRBV14 and TRBJ2-1; no reliable D call. The CDR3 consists of 15 residues. Germline loops: CDR1 SGHDN, CDR2 FVKESK. V lost 3 bases, J lost 0 bases, and 9 bases lay in between.

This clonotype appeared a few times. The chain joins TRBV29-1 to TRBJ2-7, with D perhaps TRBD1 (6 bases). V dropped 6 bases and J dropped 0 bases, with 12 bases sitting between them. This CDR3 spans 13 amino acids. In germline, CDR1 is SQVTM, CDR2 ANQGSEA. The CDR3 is CSVRDNYSYEQYF. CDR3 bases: TGCAGCGTACGGGACAACTACTCCTACGAGCAGTACTTC.